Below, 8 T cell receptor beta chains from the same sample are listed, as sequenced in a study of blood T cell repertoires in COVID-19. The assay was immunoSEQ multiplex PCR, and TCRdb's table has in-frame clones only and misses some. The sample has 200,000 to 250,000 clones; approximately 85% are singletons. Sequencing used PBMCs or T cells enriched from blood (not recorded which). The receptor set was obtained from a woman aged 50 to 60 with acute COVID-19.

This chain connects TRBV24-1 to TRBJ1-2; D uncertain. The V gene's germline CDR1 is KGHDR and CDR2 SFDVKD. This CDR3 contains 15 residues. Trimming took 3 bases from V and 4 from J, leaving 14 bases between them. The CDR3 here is CATSDRPEAGYGYTF. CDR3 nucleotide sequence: TGTGCCACCAGTGATCGCCCTGAGGCGGGCTATGGCTACACCTTC.

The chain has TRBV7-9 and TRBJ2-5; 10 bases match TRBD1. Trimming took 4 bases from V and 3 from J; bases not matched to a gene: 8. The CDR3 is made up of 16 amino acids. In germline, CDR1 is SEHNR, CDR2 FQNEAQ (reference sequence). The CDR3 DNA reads TGTGCCAGCAGCTCCCGACAGGGGGCGGCAAAAGAGACCCAGTACTTC. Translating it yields CASSSRQGAAKETQYF.

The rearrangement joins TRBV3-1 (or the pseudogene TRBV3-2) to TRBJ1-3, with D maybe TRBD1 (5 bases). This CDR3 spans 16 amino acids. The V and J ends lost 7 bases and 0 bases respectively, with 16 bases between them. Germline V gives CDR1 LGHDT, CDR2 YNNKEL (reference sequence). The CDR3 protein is CASTAGPLFSGNTIYF. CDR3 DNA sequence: TGTGCCAGCACCGCGGGACCCCTTTTCTCTGGAAACACCATATATTTT.

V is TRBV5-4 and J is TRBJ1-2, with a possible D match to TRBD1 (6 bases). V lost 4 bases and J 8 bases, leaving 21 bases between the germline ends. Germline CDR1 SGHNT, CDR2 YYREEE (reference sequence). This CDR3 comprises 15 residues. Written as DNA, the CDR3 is TGTGCCAGCAGCCAGGACCAGGGGCGATCGTTGGGCTACACCTTC. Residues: CASSQDQGRSLGYTF.

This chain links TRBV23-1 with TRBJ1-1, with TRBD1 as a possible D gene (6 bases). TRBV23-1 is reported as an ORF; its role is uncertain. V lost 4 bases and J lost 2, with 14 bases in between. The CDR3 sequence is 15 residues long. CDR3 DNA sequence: TGCGCCAGCAGTCCGGGAGGGGGGTTAAACACTGAAGCTTTCTTT. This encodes CASSPGGGLNTEAFF.

The CDR3 sequence is CASSHRQGPGDTQYF. CDR3 bases: TGTGCCAGCAGCCACCGACAGGGGCCTGGAGATACGCAGTATTTT. The J gene is TRBJ2-3, the V gene TRBV3-1 (or the pseudogene TRBV3-2); TRBD1 matches at 8 bases. This CDR3 contains 15 residues. CDR1 and CDR2 from the germline V gene are LGHDT and YNNKEL (reference sequence). Trimming at V came to 3 bases and at J to 5 bases, leaving 7 bases not matched to a gene.

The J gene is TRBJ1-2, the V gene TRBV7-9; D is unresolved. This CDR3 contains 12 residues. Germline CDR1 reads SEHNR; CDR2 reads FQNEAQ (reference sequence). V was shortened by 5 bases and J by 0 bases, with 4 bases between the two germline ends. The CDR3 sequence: CASSQTNYGYTF. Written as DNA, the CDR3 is TGTGCCAGCAGCCAGACTAACTATGGCTACACCTTC.

The CDR3 DNA sequence: TGTGCCAGCACAACCCAAGCGGGGGTCTCCTACAATGAGCAGTTCTTC. Its protein is CASTTQAGVSYNEQFF. The rearrangement links TRBV18 to TRBJ2-1, with 8 nucleotides matching TRBD2. Unmatched junction bases numbered 9, after V lost 8 bases and J lost 0 bases. The CDR3 has 16 residues. Germline loops: CDR1 KGHSH, CDR2 LQKENI.